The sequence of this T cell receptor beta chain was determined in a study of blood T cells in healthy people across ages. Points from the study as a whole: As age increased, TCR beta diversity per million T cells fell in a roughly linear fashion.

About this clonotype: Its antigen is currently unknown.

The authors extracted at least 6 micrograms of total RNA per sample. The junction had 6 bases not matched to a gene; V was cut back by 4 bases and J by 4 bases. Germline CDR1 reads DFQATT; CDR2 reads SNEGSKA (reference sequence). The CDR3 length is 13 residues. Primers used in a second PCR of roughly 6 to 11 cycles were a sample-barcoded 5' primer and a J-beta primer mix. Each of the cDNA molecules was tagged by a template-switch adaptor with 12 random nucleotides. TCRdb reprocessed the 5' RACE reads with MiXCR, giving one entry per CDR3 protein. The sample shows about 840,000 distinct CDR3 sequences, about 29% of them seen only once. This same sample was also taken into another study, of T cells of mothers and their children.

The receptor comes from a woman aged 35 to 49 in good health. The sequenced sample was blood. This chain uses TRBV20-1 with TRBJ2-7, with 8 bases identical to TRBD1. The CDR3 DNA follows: TGCAGTGCTATGGTCCAGGGGGCTTACGAGCAGTACTTC. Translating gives CSAMVQGAYEQYF.